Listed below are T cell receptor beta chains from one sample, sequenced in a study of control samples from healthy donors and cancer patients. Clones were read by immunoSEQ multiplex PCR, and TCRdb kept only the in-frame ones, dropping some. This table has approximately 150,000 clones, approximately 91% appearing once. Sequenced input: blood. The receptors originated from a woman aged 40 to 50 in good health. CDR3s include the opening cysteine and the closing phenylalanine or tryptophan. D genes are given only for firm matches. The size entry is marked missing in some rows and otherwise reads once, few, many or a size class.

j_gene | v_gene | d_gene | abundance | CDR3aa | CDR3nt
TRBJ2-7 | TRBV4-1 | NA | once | CASSQVAEKSSYEQYF | TGCGCCAGCAGCCAAGTTGCGGAAAAGAGCTCCTACGAGCAGTACTTC
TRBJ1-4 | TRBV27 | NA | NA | CASSLSSGQPFIGKLFF | TGTGCCAGCAGCCTCAGCAGCGGACAGCCATTTATTGGAAAACTGTTTTTT
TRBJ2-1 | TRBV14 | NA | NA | CASSPWAGVYNEQFF | TGTGCCAGCAGCCCGTGGGCAGGGGTTTACAATGAGCAGTTCTTC
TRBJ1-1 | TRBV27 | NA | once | CASSSPGAPAFF | TGTGCCAGCAGTTCCCCCGGGGCCCCAGCTTTCTTT
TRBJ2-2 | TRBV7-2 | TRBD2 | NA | CASSFDGGATGELFF | TGTGCCAGCAGCTTTGACGGGGGGGCCACCGGGGAGCTGTTTTTT
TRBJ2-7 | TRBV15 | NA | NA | CATSGADFRGEQYF | TGTGCCACCAGCGGTGCGGATTTCCGCGGCGAGCAGTACTTC
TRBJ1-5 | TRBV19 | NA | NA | CASSMVTFNQPQHF | TGTGCCAGTAGCATGGTTACCTTCAATCAGCCCCAGCATTTT
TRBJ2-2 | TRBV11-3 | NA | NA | CASGAGTGELFF | TGTGCCTCAGGGGCCGGGACCGGGGAGCTGTTTTTT
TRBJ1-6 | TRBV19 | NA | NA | CASSGAQYNSPLHF | TGTGCCAGTAGTGGAGCCCAATACAATTCACCCCTCCACTTT
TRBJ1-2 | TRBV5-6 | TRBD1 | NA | CASSLGDSYGYTF | TGTGCCAGCAGCTTGGGGGACAGCTATGGCTACACCTTC
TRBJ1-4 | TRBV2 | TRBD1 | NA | CASSDRTGLVFF | TGTGCCAGCAGTGATCGGACAGGGTTGGTGTTTTTT
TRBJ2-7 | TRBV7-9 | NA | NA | CASSPRDTAYEQYF | TGTGCCAGCAGCCCCCGGGACACAGCCTACGAGCAGTACTTC
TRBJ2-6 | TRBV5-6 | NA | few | CASSLGLSGANVLTF | TGTGCCAGCAGCTTGGGCCTTTCTGGGGCCAACGTCCTGACTTTC
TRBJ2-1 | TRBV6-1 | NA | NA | CASSDDGGSYNEQFF | TGTGCCAGCAGTGACGACGGGGGTTCCTACAATGAGCAGTTCTTC
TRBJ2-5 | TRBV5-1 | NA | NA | CASSFGRSNIRQETQYF | TGCGCCAGCAGCTTTGGACGGAGTAATATTCGCCAAGAGACCCAGTACTTC
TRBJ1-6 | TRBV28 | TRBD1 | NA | CASSTGQGITPLHF | TGTGCCAGCAGTACGGGACAGGGTATAACACCCCTCCACTTT
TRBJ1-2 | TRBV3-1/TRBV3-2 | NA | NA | CASSTTIRGVLGGYTF | TGTGCCAGCAGTACTACTATCCGCGGGGTTCTGGGGGGCTACACCTTC
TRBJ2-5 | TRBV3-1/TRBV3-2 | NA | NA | CASSHGLGGRLWETQYF | TGTGCCAGCAGCCATGGGCTTGGAGGGCGATTGTGGGAGACCCAGTACTTC
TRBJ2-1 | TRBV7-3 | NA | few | CASSFYRDNEQFF | TGTGCCAGCAGCTTTTACAGGGACAATGAGCAGTTCTTC
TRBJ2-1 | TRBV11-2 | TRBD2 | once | CASSLDRGGYNEQFF | TGTGCCAGCAGCTTAGACCGGGGGGGCTACAATGAGCAGTTCTTC
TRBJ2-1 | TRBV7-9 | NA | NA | CASPTPEEGSDEQFF | TGTGCCAGCCCCACCCCGGAGGAGGGGTCGGATGAGCAGTTCTTC
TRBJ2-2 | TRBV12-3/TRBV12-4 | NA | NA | CASSLVGTGELFF | TGTGCCAGCAGTTTAGTGGGGACCGGGGAGCTGTTTTTT
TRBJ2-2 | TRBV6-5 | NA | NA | CASMRAGTGELFF | TGTGCCAGCATGAGGGCGGGGACCGGGGAGCTGTTTTTT
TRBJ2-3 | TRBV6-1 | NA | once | CASSEAGHYTDTQYF | TGTGCCAGCAGTGAAGCGGGCCACTACACAGATACGCAGTATTTT
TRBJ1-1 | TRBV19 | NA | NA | CASSIDPGMNTEAFF | TGTGCCAGTAGTATAGACCCAGGTATGAACACTGAAGCTTTCTTT
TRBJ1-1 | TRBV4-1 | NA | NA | CASSQAQDTEAFF | TGCGCCAGCAGCCAAGCTCAGGACACTGAAGCTTTCTTT
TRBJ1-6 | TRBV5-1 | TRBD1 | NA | CASTTTGANSPLHF | TGCGCCAGCACTACGACAGGGGCTAATTCACCCCTCCACTTT
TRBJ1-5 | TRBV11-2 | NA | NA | CASSLDQPQHF | TGTGCCAGCAGCTTAGATCAGCCCCAGCATTTT
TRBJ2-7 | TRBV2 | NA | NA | CASSLSYEQYF | TGTGCCAGCAGTCTCTCCTACGAGCAGTACTTC
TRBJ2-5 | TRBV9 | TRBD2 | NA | CASSVEAGGYQETQYF | TGTGCCAGCAGCGTAGAAGCGGGGGGGTACCAAGAGACCCAGTACTTC
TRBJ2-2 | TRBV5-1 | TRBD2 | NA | CASSVRTSSNTGELFF | TGCGCCAGCAGCGTCAGGACTAGTTCGAACACCGGGGAGCTGTTTTTT
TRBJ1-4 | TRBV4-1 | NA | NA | CASSQDRRGNEKLFF | TGCGCCAGCAGCCAAGATCGGAGGGGAAATGAAAAACTGTTTTTT
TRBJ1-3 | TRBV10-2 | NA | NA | CASSESGESEGNTIYF | TGCGCCAGCAGTGAATCAGGGGAATCGGAGGGAAACACCATATATTTT
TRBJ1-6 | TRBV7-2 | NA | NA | CASSLVGLNSPLHF | TGTGCCAGCAGCTTAGTGGGTCTGAATTCACCCCTCCACTTT
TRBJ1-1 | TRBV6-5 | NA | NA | CASSYKAGTEAFF | TGTGCCAGCAGCTATAAGGCGGGCACTGAAGCTTTCTTT
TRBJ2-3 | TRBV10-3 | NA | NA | CAIRPPVGLETDTQYF | TGTGCCATCAGACCCCCAGTTGGGTTGGAGACAGATACGCAGTATTTT
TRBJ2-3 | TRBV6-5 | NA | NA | CASSYSQMDTQYF | TGTGCCAGCAGTTACTCCCAGATGGATACGCAGTATTTT
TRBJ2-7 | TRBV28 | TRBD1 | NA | CASSSAYRGEQYF | TGTGCCAGCAGTTCGGCCTACAGGGGGGAGCAGTACTTC
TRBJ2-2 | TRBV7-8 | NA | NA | CASSLNPSGGELFF | TGTGCCAGCAGCTTAAACCCCTCGGGCGGGGAGCTGTTTTTT
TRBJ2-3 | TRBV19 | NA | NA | CASSIMDTQYF | TGTGCCAGTAGTATCATGGATACGCAGTATTTT
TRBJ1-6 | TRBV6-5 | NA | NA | CASIIEGNSPLHF | TGTGCCAGCATTATAGAGGGCAATTCACCCCTCCACTTT
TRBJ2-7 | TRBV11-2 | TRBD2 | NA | CASSFGGLDSDEQYF | TGTGCCAGCAGCTTCGGGGGACTAGATTCGGACGAGCAGTACTTC
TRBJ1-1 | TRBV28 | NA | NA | CASSPPLGGTEAFF | TGTGCCAGCAGCCCACCCTTAGGGGGCACTGAAGCTTTCTTT
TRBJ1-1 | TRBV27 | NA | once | CASSSPMGNTEAFF | TGTGCCAGCAGCTCTCCGATGGGGAACACTGAAGCTTTCTTT
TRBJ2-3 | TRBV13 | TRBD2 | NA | CASSTPERGTADTQYF | TGTGCCAGCAGCACGCCTGAGCGGGGGACCGCAGATACGCAGTATTTT
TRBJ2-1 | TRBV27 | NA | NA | CASGMGVNEQFF | TGTGCCAGCGGGATGGGGGTCAATGAGCAGTTCTTC
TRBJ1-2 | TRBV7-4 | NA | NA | CASSLYPGEVPRGAPKSVYGYTF | TGTGCCAGCAGCTTATACCCGGGGGAGGTCCCCAGGGGAGCTCCTAAATCTGTCTATGGCTACACCTTC
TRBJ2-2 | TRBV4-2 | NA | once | CASSQVQRDAGELFF | TGTGCCAGCAGCCAAGTTCAGAGGGACGCCGGGGAGCTGTTTTTT
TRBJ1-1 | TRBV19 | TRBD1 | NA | CASSIGTEYTEAFF | TGTGCCAGTAGTATTGGGACAGAATACACTGAAGCTTTCTTT
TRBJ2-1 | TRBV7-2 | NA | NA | CASSLEGGDNEQFF | TGTGCCAGCAGCTTAGAGGGGGGGGACAATGAGCAGTTCTTC
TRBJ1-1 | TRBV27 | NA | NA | CASQFGGNTEAFF | TGTGCCAGCCAATTCGGGGGAAACACTGAAGCTTTCTTT